This T cell receptor beta chain comes out of a study of blood T cell repertoires in COVID-19. Study context: From T cells, B-cell-depleted T cells, or PBMCs came the material, which was cDNA or gDNA.

How the authors handled the data: Estimated nucleated cell counts came from reference gene primer amplification. The table came from immunoSEQ multiplex PCR; TCRdb's copy has only in-frame clones and leaves some out. Clone size and the V and J calls come from that table; the DNA yielded D and trimming. The table shows 350,000 to 450,000 clones, with around 91% occurring only once. CDR3 length: 14 amino acids. Germline values: CDR1 SGHTA, CDR2 FQGNSA. V dropped 1 base and J dropped 4 bases, with 10 bases sitting between them. The receptor was derived from a woman aged 40 to 49 with COVID-19, enrolled during active disease. Sequenced input: peripheral blood. This chain uses TRBV7-2 with TRBJ2-5, with D possibly matching TRBD1 (5 bases). The CDR3 reads CASSLEGRVETQYF. The CDR3 nucleotides are TGTGCCAGCAGCTTAGAGGGCAGGGTAGAGACCCAGTACTTC.